This T cell receptor (beta chain) was observed in a study of blood T cell repertoires in COVID-19. Study details: COVID-19 samples collected from the United States, Italy and Spain covered acute and convalescent phases.

Across roughly 25 US areas, participants ranged in age from roughly 18 to 95 years. Cohorts were based on clinical histories the participants reported. In the study's own analysis: Amplification of reference gene primers provided the estimated nucleated cell counts. Measured with immunoSEQ multiplex PCR; TCRdb has only the in-frame clones, and not every one. V and J calls and clone size are those listed in that table; D and trimming were worked out from the DNA. The repertoire holds around 230,000 clones, with 86% as singletons. This CDR3 is built from 16 residues. From germline, CDR1 is SEHNR and CDR2 FQNEAQ (reference sequence). V trimming: 2 bases; J trimming: 7 bases; junction bases outside the gene matches: 12.

This TCR derives from a woman aged 40-49 years with acute COVID-19. J is TRBJ2-5 and V is TRBV7-9, with 8 bases fitting TRBD2. The specimen sequenced was PBMCs or T cells enriched from blood (not recorded which). The CDR3 loop reads CASSLPVSSGAGTQYF. CDR3 nucleotides: TGTGCCAGCAGCTTACCCGTCAGTAGCGGGGCAGGGACCCAGTACTTC.